This passage covers 19 T cell receptor beta chains from one sample sequenced in a study of low-dose radiotherapy and immunotherapy resistance in tumors. The time point: after trial treatment. The treatment was: LDRT plus nivolumab, ipilimumab, low-dose cyclophosphamide and aspirin (RACIN trial). TRAV and TRBV primers primed cDNA for both TCRalpha and TCRbeta. With a V-primer adapter and a constant-region primer, TCRs were amplified for about 19 PCR cycles. TCRdb re-called the reads with MiXCR, one entry per CDR3 protein. The sample records tens of thousands of distinct CDR3 sequences, under 25% being singletons. Sequenced here: PBMCs, sampled after low-dose radiotherapy plus immunotherapy. The receptors stem from a female donor with ovarian cancer.

This clonotype was seen ten or more times. The chain joins TRBV20-1 to TRBJ2-1; no definite D call. Trimming shortened V by 5 bases and J by 7 bases, and 9 bases separated the two germline ends. CDR1 and CDR2 (germline): DFQATT, SNEGSKA (reference sequence). This CDR3 region has 11 residues. CDR3 in amino acids: CSAPRGNEQFF. CDR3 coding DNA: TGCAGTGCTCCCCGAGGTAATGAGCAGTTCTTC.

A word on this clonotype: Since a far larger clone is one base different, this is likely a read error. The rearrangement links TRBV4-1 to TRBJ2-1; D is ambiguous. The V gene's germline CDR1 is MGHRA and CDR2 YSYEKL. The CDR3 has 14 amino acids. DNA of the CDR3: TGCGCCAGCAGCCAAGAAGGTGCAGCGAATGAGAAGTTCTTC. Encoded protein: CASSQEGAANEKFF.

This clonotype was recorded at least ten times. The chain uses TRBV5-1 and TRBJ2-5, with D perhaps matching TRBD2 (5 bases). This CDR3 has 15 residues. In germline, CDR1 is SGHRS, CDR2 YFSETQ. Trimming removed 0 bases at V and 0 bases at J, with 9 bases between. CDR3 residues: CASSLGTGYQETQYF. The CDR3 DNA reads as TGCGCCAGCAGCTTGGGGACGGGGTACCAAGAGACCCAGTACTTC. The variable domain in full, with the rest retrieved from reference TRBV5-1 and TRBJ2-5, is KAGVTQTPRYLIKTRGQQVTLSCSPISGHRSVSWYQQTPGQGLQFLFEYFSETQRNKGNFPGRFSGRQFSNSRSEMNVSTLELGDSALYLCASSLGTGYQETQYFGPGTRLLVL.

This clonotype was detected many times. This rearrangement joins TRBV10-3 to TRBJ2-3, with TRBD2 as a possible D gene (5 bases). The CDR3 has 15 amino acids. Looked up from germline, CDR1 is ENHRY and CDR2 is SYGVKD. V lost 4 bases, J lost 1 base, and 12 bases lay in between. The chain's CDR3 is CAISVTTRGTDTQYF. CDR3 coding DNA: TGTGCCATCAGTGTGACAACTAGGGGCACAGATACGCAGTATTTT.

Many counts were recorded for this clonotype. The chain recombines TRBV21-1 with TRBJ2-3; the table's D call TRBD2 went unverified against the DNA. TRBV21-1 is described as a pseudogene. This CDR3 has 19 amino acids. CDR3 residues: CASSNLPSGRTLRTDTQYF. Here the CDR3 DNA reads TGTGCCAGCAGCAACCTCCCTAGCGGGAGGACCCTTCGCACAGATACGCAGTATTTT.

This clonotype was recorded at least ten times. This rearrangement joins TRBV25-1 to TRBJ2-7, with D tentatively TRBD2 (5 bases). The CDR3 covers 13 residues. CDR1 MGHDK and CDR2 SYGVNS come from the germline V gene. V was trimmed by 3 bases and J by 4 bases, leaving 10 bases between them. The CDR3 is CASSDLAQYEQYF. In DNA form, the CDR3 reads TGTGCCAGCAGTGACCTAGCCCAATACGAGCAGTACTTC.

The chain combines TRBV7-2 with TRBJ2-3; no definite D call. V shed 5 bases and J shed 8 bases, with 8 bases lying between them. This CDR3 region has 11 residues. Germline CDR1 reads SGHTA; CDR2 reads FQGNSA. The CDR3: CASSTRVTQYF. The CDR3 DNA reads TGTGCCAGCAGCACCCGAGTTACGCAGTATTTT.

In this sample, this clonotype turned up many times. This chain uses TRBV7-6 with TRBJ2-3, with TRBD2 as a possible D gene (6 bases). V lost 5 bases, J lost 7 bases, and 19 bases lay in between. CDR3 length equals 15 residues. Per the germline V gene, CDR1 is SGHVS and CDR2 is FNYEAQ. As DNA, the CDR3 is TGTGCCAGCAGCCCCAGCGGGTCAATGAGGAATACGCAGTATTTT. Protein product: CASSPSGSMRNTQYF.

This clonotype has at least ten counts. V usage is TRBV20-1 and J usage is TRBJ2-7; 9 bases are a match to TRBD2. V lost 6 bases and J lost 3; bases outside the gene matches: 6. The V gene's germline CDR1 is DFQATT and CDR2 SNEGSKA (reference sequence). CDR3 length: 13 residues. The CDR3: CSAPGLAGYEQYF. CDR3 bases: TGCAGTGCCCCGGGACTAGCCGGCTACGAGCAGTACTTC.

The table lists this clonotype with many counts. The V gene is TRBV6-6, the J gene TRBJ2-1; unclear D gene. This CDR3 region has 15 residues. V shed 6 bases and J shed 8 bases, with 20 bases lying between them. Germline CDR1 MNHNY, CDR2 SVGAGI (reference sequence). For the CDR3, the DNA is TGTGCCAGCAGCTCCACCGACGACCTTAGGGATGAGCAGTTCTTC. It encodes CASSSTDDLRDEQFF.

The chain has TRBV20-1 and TRBJ2-3; TRBD2 matches at 7 bases. CDR1 is DFQATT, CDR2 SNEGSKA, per germline (reference sequence). This CDR3 has 14 amino acids. The J segment lost 5 bases and the V segment lost 5 bases, leaving 10 bases of the junction unmatched. The CDR3 nucleotides read TGCAGTGCTTCCCGGAGCGGCGGGGGAGATACGCAGTATTTT. Translating gives CSASRSGGGDTQYF.

The chain uses TRBV11-2 and TRBJ2-1; no firm D call. This CDR3 is 14 amino acids long. Trimming removed 1 base at V and 1 base at J, with 5 bases between. CDR1 and CDR2 from the germline V gene are SGHAT and FQNNGV. The CDR3 protein is CASSLGWSYNEQFF. The CDR3 DNA is TGTGCCAGCAGCTTAGGGTGGTCCTACAATGAGCAGTTCTTC.

This clonotype was found many times. The CDR3 protein is CASSSYRDEQYF. The CDR3 DNA follows: TGTGCCAGCAGCTCCTACAGGGACGAGCAGTACTTC. J is TRBJ2-7 and V is TRBV7-2; tentatively, D is TRBD1 (6 bases). Per the germline V gene, CDR1 is SGHTA and CDR2 is FQGNSA. V was clipped by 4 bases and J by 5 bases, with 9 bases between them. This CDR3 comprises 12 residues.

This clonotype was seen many times. One end of the junction is discordant with germline, which a read error may explain. The V call is TRBV7-7, the J call TRBJ2-1; D remains ambiguous. This CDR3 is 15 amino acids long. Germline CDR1 reads SSHAT; CDR2 reads FNYEAQ (reference sequence). In DNA, the CDR3 is TGTGCTAGCAGCCGGAGTGAGAGCTCCTACAATGAGCAGTTCTTC. Residues: CASSRSESSYNEQFF.

This clonotype was seen many times. The chain joins TRBV9 to TRBJ1-5; no clear D gene. Germline assignment: CDR1 SGDLS and CDR2 YYNGEE. V lost 3 bases, J lost 7 bases, and 11 bases lay in between. The CDR3 loop spans 13 amino acids. The CDR3 loop reads CASSAESRQPQHF. The CDR3 nucleotides read TGTGCCAGCAGCGCAGAGAGTAGGCAGCCCCAGCATTTT.

Remarks on this clonotype: The junction differs from germline at one of its ends, possibly a read error. The rearrangement uses TRBV6-1 and TRBJ2-1; D ambiguous. The germline CDR1 and CDR2 sequences are MNHNS and SASEGT. The CDR3 has 11 residues. In DNA form, the CDR3 reads TGTGCCAGCAGTGAGTTGAGGCGTTGGATCTTC. Translated, it gives CASSELRRWIF.

This clonotype was seen a handful of times. The chain couples TRBV19 to TRBJ1-2, with 7 bases fitting TRBD1. Germline V gives CDR1 LNHDA, CDR2 SQIVND (reference sequence). CDR3 length: 15 amino acids. J lost 4 bases, V lost 4 bases, and 9 bases had no gene match. As DNA, the CDR3 is TGTGCCAGTAGTAGGACAGGCCCTCCGGGCTATGGCTACACCTTC. Amino acid sequence: CASSRTGPPGYGYTF.

This clonotype was seen only once. V and J are TRBV18 and TRBJ2-1; weak D call: TRBD1 (7 bases). Per the germline V gene, CDR1 is KGHSH and CDR2 is LQKENI. Trimming cost V 6 bases and J 9 bases, with 15 bases left between them. CDR3 length: 13 residues. CDR3 residues: CASSGTEGGEQFF. DNA for the CDR3: TGTGCCAGCTCCGGGACAGAGGGGGGTGAGCAGTTCTTC.

This clonotype has a count of ten or more. The chain has TRBV12-3 or TRBV12-4 and TRBJ1-6; 12 bases agree with TRBD1. The CDR3 loop spans 16 amino acids. V lost 6 bases and J lost 7; bases outside the gene matches: 7. This chain's CDR3 is CASRAGQGALNSPLHF. CDR3 DNA: TGTGCCAGCAGGGCGGGACAGGGGGCATTGAATTCACCCCTCCACTTT.